The 31 T cell receptor beta chains listed next were all sequenced from one sample in a study of identical twins (TCRdb year 2016). Library creation used 5' RACE. For sequencing, an Illumina HiSeq 2000 was employed. The public reads were run again by TCRdb, first through fastp at Q25 and then through MiXCR, and only productive beta chains were kept. CDR3 protein sequences are deduplicated, and each keeps its most common genes and DNA. The sample contains some 560,000 distinct CDR3 sequences, 9.6% of them found a single time. Approximately 3.2% of the sample is in the top ten clones. The sample was also linked to a second study, of yellow fever vaccine responses in identical twins.

Sample: PBMCs. These receptors were taken from a woman aged 18-30 years in good health.

This rearrangement joins TRBV4-2 to TRBJ2-4, with D possibly called TRBD1 or TRBD2 (5 bases each). V was cut by 0 bases and J by 9 bases, with 24 bases left in between. Germline V gene data show CDR1 as LGHNA and CDR2 as YNFKEQ. The CDR3 runs 18 residues. The CDR3 DNA reads TGTGCCAGCAGCCAAGAGAGGGCGACACCGGGGCGCGGTGTCATTCAGTACTTC. Encoded protein: CASSQERATPGRGVIQYF.

The sample holds many counts of this clonotype. This chain's CDR3 is CASRLQGTVLEQYF. In nucleotides, the CDR3 is TGTGCCAGCAGGCTACAGGGGACCGTGCTCGAGCAGTACTTC. V gene TRBV28 combines with J gene TRBJ2-7, with 7 bases identical to TRBD1. J was trimmed by 6 bases and V by 6 bases; bases with no gene match: 11. Germline V gene sequence: CDR1 MDHEN, CDR2 SYDVKM. The CDR3 covers 14 residues.

This clonotype was detected ten times or more. V usage is TRBV20-1 and J usage is TRBJ2-1; D uncertain. Germline loops: CDR1 DFQATT, CDR2 SNEGSKA (reference sequence). The CDR3 has 15 amino acids. The V and J ends lost 6 bases and 0 bases respectively, with 15 bases between them. The CDR3 reads CSAPRRPASYNEQFF. Written as DNA, the CDR3 is TGCAGTGCGCCCCGCCGGCCAGCCTCCTACAATGAGCAGTTCTTC.

This clonotype was counted only a few times. As DNA, the CDR3 is TGTGCCAGCCGCCCCCGAGGCACTGAAGCTTTCTTT. Translation: CASRPRGTEAFF. The chain is built from TRBV12-3 or TRBV12-4 and TRBJ1-1; unclear D gene. V was clipped by 8 bases and J by 4 bases, with 11 bases between them. The CDR3 runs to 12 residues.

Many counts were recorded for this clonotype. V is TRBV12-3 or TRBV12-4 and J is TRBJ1-6, with unresolved D. V was shortened by 3 bases and J by 4 bases, with 7 bases between the two germline ends. This CDR3 spans 14 amino acids. CDR3 sequence (DNA): TGTGCCAGCAGTTTGGCGTCATATAATTCACCCCTCCACTTT. It translates to CASSLASYNSPLHF.

This clonotype occurred a few times. The J gene is TRBJ1-6, the V gene TRBV5-1; 8 bases line up with TRBD1. V lost 4 bases, J lost 7 bases, and 7 bases stayed unmatched. Per the germline V gene, CDR1 is SGHRS and CDR2 is YFSETQ. This CDR3 region has 15 residues. CDR3 sequence: CASSPGGQDNSPLHF. CDR3 nucleotides: TGCGCCAGCAGCCCGGGGGGACAGGACAATTCACCCCTCCACTTT.

The chain has TRBV20-1 and TRBJ2-3, with 7 bases matching TRBD1. Germline CDR1 and CDR2: DFQATT and SNEGSKA (reference sequence). This CDR3 region has 14 residues. V lost 8 bases and J lost 2; bases outside the gene matches: 10. CDR3: CSSTPGQNTDTQYF. The CDR3 DNA reads TGCAGTTCCACCCCGGGACAGAACACAGATACGCAGTATTTT.

This chain connects TRBV6-2 or TRBV6-3 to TRBJ2-6; 7 bases align to TRBD1. The V gene's germline CDR1 is MNHEY and CDR2 SVGEGT. The CDR3 covers 16 residues. V lost 9 bases and J lost 3; bases outside the gene matches: 11. The CDR3 loop is CASRNRGVSGANVLTF. The CDR3 nucleotides are TGTGCCAGTCGGAACAGGGGCGTCAGTGGGGCCAACGTCCTGACTTTC.

This clonotype was seen repeatedly, ten times or more. This sequence joins TRBV6-2 or TRBV6-3 and TRBJ2-1; 11 bases match TRBD2. This CDR3 is 12 amino acids long. The germline CDR1 and CDR2 sequences are MNHEY and SVGEGT. V was pared by 8 bases and J by 10 bases, with 4 bases of the junction left unmatched. The DNA of the CDR3 is TGTGCCAGCCTCAGACTAGCGGGAGAGCAGTTCTTC. Amino acids: CASLRLAGEQFF.

This clonotype has ten or more counts. The J gene is TRBJ2-7, the V gene TRBV7-6; no definite D call. V lost 3 bases and J 0 bases, leaving 15 bases between the germline ends. CDR1 SGHVS and CDR2 FNYEAQ come from the germline V gene. The CDR3 consists of 16 residues. The CDR3 reads CASSFGDTTTSYEQYF. As DNA, the CDR3 is TGTGCCAGCAGCTTTGGCGACACCACCACCTCCTACGAGCAGTACTTC.

This clonotype was seen many times. The J gene is TRBJ2-1, the V gene TRBV5-1; 7 bases match TRBD1. The V and J ends lost 5 bases and 6 bases, in that order; junction bases with no gene match: 5. The CDR3 is 13 amino acids. CDR1 SGHRS and CDR2 YFSETQ come from the germline V gene. The DNA for the CDR3 is TGCGCCAGCAGTGCGGACAGGCGCAATGAGCAGTTCTTC. It encodes CASSADRRNEQFF. Looking up the rest from reference TRBV5-1 and TRBJ2-1 gives the full variable domain: KAGVTQTPRYLIKTRGQQVTLSCSPISGHRSVSWYQQTPGQGLQFLFEYFSETQRNKGNFPGRFSGRQFSNSRSEMNVSTLELGDSALYLCASSADRRNEQFFGPGTRLTVL.

This clonotype was seen ten or more times. CDR3 coding DNA: TGTGCCAGCAGCGTTTTAGGAAGCTCCTACGAGCAGTACTTC. It is translated as CASSVLGSSYEQYF. The chain employs TRBV11-2 and TRBJ2-7; no clear D. The CDR3 sequence is 14 residues long. Trimming cost V 5 bases and J 0 bases, with 11 bases left between them. Per germline, CDR1 SGHAT and CDR2 FQNNGV.

The table lists this clonotype with many counts. This chain uses TRBV12-3 or TRBV12-4 with TRBJ2-7, with D perhaps TRBD2 (6 bases). The V end was cut by 5 bases, the J end by 7 bases, with 24 bases between. The length of the CDR3 is 16 residues. Written as DNA, the CDR3 is TGTGCCAGCAGTGCGCCCCCTGGACTAACTTGGGGTGAGCAGTACTTC. This encodes CASSAPPGLTWGEQYF.

This clonotype was counted between two and nine times. The chain combines TRBV20-1 with TRBJ2-1, with D perhaps matching TRBD1 or TRBD2 (5 bases each). V was clipped by 6 bases and J by 10 bases, with 22 bases between them. Per germline, CDR1 DFQATT and CDR2 SNEGSKA (reference sequence). CDR3 length: 14 residues. CDR3 sequence (DNA): TGCAGTGCCCCTACTGGGGGACCCTCTCGGGAGCAGTTCTTC. Translation gives CSAPTGGPSREQFF.

This clonotype was recorded many times. The V gene is TRBV16, the J gene TRBJ1-5; 7 bases map to TRBD1. CDR1 is KGHSY, CDR2 FQNENV, per germline. V was clipped by 2 bases and J by 4 bases; unmatched bases: 11. This CDR3 comprises 17 residues. The CDR3 region has the DNA TGTGCCAGCAGCCAAGTCCCCGCGCCAGGGGGGAATCAGCCCCAGCATTTT. This encodes CASSQVPAPGGNQPQHF.

The chain joins TRBV30 to TRBJ2-4, with 7 bases aligning to TRBD2. Trimming cost V 0 bases and J 6 bases; bases outside gene matches: 14. CDR1 GTSNPN and CDR2 SVGIG come from the germline V gene (reference sequence). This CDR3 has 17 residues. The CDR3 DNA reads TGTGCCTGGAGTGTACAGAAAAAGGCGGGAGAGAGAAACATTCAGTACTTC. Amino acids: CAWSVQKKAGERNIQYF.

This clonotype was observed many times. The genes are TRBV20-1 and TRBJ2-7, with 7 bases fitting TRBD1. The junction had 10 bases not matched to a gene; V was cut back by 5 bases and J by 6 bases. The CDR3 consists of 13 residues. Germline V gene data show CDR1 as DFQATT and CDR2 as SNEGSKA (reference sequence). CDR3 residues: CSAARGKVGEQYF. For the CDR3, the DNA is TGCAGTGCTGCCAGGGGGAAAGTGGGCGAGCAGTACTTC.

J is TRBJ2-2 and V is TRBV14; a possible D gene is TRBD2 (5 bases). V was trimmed by 7 bases and J by 0 bases, leaving 12 bases between them. The germline V gene encodes CDR1 SGHDN and CDR2 FVKESK. The CDR3 length is 15 residues. Here the CDR3 DNA reads TGTGCCAGCATCAATTCGGGATCGAACACCGGGGAGCTGTTTTTT. Translated: CASINSGSNTGELFF.

This clonotype was seen only a few times. The V and J genes are TRBV6-5 and TRBJ2-7; D is possibly TRBD1 (6 bases). Germline CDR1 is MNHEY and CDR2 is SVGAGI. The length of the CDR3 is 16 residues. Between the trimmed V and J ends, which lost 2 bases and 1 base, there was a span of 15 bases. This CDR3 reads CASSYEPGTQSYEQYF. CDR3 nucleotides: TGTGCCAGCAGTTACGAACCGGGGACACAGTCCTACGAGCAGTACTTC.

This clonotype was seen at least ten times. The chain carries TRBV6-5 and TRBJ1-4, with TRBD1 identical over 7 bases. This CDR3 comprises 15 residues. Trimming took 2 bases from V and 7 from J; bases not matched to a gene: 7. CDR1 and CDR2 (germline): MNHEY, SVGAGI. The CDR3 sequence: CASSYQGSGGEKLFF. The CDR3 nucleotides are TGTGCCAGCAGTTACCAAGGGTCAGGGGGTGAAAAACTGTTTTTT.

The chain links TRBV20-1 to TRBJ2-7; D is unclear. CDR1 is DFQATT, CDR2 SNEGSKA, per germline (reference sequence). V was shortened by 1 base and J by 3 bases, with 10 bases between the two germline ends. The CDR3 spans 13 residues. Here the CDR3 reads CSARAPGYYEQYF. The CDR3 coding sequence is TGCAGTGCTAGAGCCCCCGGTTACTACGAGCAGTACTTC.

This clonotype appeared many times. The rearrangement links TRBV10-3 to TRBJ2-6; 7 nucleotides match TRBD1. In germline, CDR1 is ENHRY, CDR2 SYGVKD. The length of the CDR3 is 21 residues. J was trimmed by 0 bases and V by 2 bases; bases with no gene match: 16. CDR3 residues: CAISENRDSQSRISGANVLTF. The CDR3 nucleotides are TGTGCCATCAGTGAGAATCGGGACAGCCAATCGCGAATCTCTGGGGCCAACGTCCTGACTTTC.

There are many counts of this clonotype. The gene calls are TRBV4-3 and TRBJ2-2; TRBD2 matches at 10 bases. The CDR3 length is 17 residues. Losses at the gene ends were 0 bases for V and 3 bases for J; bases not matched to a gene: 4. Looked up from germline, CDR1 is LGHNA and CDR2 is YSLEER. The CDR3 loop reads CASSQDPSGSYTGELFF. CDR3 coding DNA: TGCGCCAGCAGCCAAGATCCTAGCGGGAGTTACACCGGGGAGCTGTTTTTT.

The rearrangement links TRBV6-5 to TRBJ2-1; 13 bases map to TRBD2. V lost 2 bases, J lost 8 bases, and 6 bases stayed unmatched. The CDR3 runs 16 residues. CDR1 is MNHEY, CDR2 SVGAGI, per germline. In DNA form, the CDR3 reads TGTGCCAGCAGTTACAAGACTAGCGGGAGGTACCATGAGCAGTTCTTC. It is translated as CASSYKTSGRYHEQFF.

This clonotype was counted between two and nine times. The genes are TRBV10-1 and TRBJ2-3; D is perhaps TRBD2 (5 bases). Deletions cut 2 bases from V and 2 bases from J, with 11 bases between. The CDR3 runs to 15 residues. Germline values: CDR1 WNHNN, CDR2 SYGVQD (reference sequence). The CDR3 sequence: CASSEGLHNTDTQYF. DNA of the CDR3: TGCGCCAGCAGTGAGGGACTTCATAACACAGATACGCAGTATTTT.

This clonotype showed up many times. This chain links TRBV5-1 with TRBJ1-4; D possibly corresponds to TRBD1 (6 bases). The CDR3 contains 15 residues. The germline V gene encodes CDR1 SGHRS and CDR2 YFSETQ. V shed 3 bases and J shed 7 bases, with 16 bases lying between them. The CDR3 DNA follows: TGCGCCAGCAGCTCCAACCAGGGGAGGCCTGAAAAACTGTTTTTT. This encodes CASSSNQGRPEKLFF.

This clonotype was found many times. The chain carries TRBV7-9 and TRBJ2-2; a weak D match, TRBD2 (5 bases). V lost 5 bases, J lost 7 bases, and 8 bases lay in between. The CDR3 is 12 amino acids. The V gene's germline CDR1 is SEHNR and CDR2 FQNEAQ (reference sequence). In DNA, the CDR3 is TGTGCCAGCAGCCAGAGGGTCGGGGAGCTGTTTTTT. This encodes CASSQRVGELFF.

The chain combines TRBV29-1 with TRBJ1-3; D uncertain. V dropped 1 base and J dropped 0 bases, with 4 bases sitting between them. Germline CDR1 SQVTM, CDR2 ANQGSEA. The CDR3 is 13 residues long. Here the CDR3 DNA reads TGCAGCGTTGAAGCCTTCTCTGGAAACACCATATATTTT. Residues: CSVEAFSGNTIYF.

This clonotype has just a few counts. The V and J genes are TRBV20-1 and TRBJ2-7, with D perhaps matching TRBD1 (6 bases). V was clipped by 5 bases and J by 2 bases, with 16 bases between them. From germline, CDR1 is DFQATT and CDR2 SNEGSKA (reference sequence). CDR3 length: 14 residues. Here the CDR3 reads CSAEYRDITYEQYF. The CDR3 DNA reads TGCAGTGCTGAATACAGGGACATTACCTACGAGCAGTACTTC.

This clonotype was seen more than once but under ten times. V gene TRBV20-1 combines with J gene TRBJ2-2; the match to TRBD1 covers 7 bases. CDR1 and CDR2 (germline): DFQATT, SNEGSKA (reference sequence). The CDR3 runs to 14 residues. Trimming removed 5 bases from V and 3 bases from J; junction bases left unmatched: 6. The CDR3 DNA is TGCAGTGCTCCCTGGACAGGCCACACCGGGGAGCTGTTTTTT. It encodes CSAPWTGHTGELFF.

The chain couples TRBV5-1 to TRBJ2-3; D ambiguous. Germline values: CDR1 SGHRS, CDR2 YFSETQ. This CDR3 spans 15 amino acids. Deletions cut 4 bases from V and 5 bases from J, with 17 bases between. This CDR3 reads CASSPVQNTGDTQYF. The CDR3, as DNA: TGCGCCAGCAGCCCCGTACAGAACACCGGAGATACGCAGTATTTT.